This TCR beta chain was recorded in a study of blood T cell repertoires in COVID-19. Background on the study: From the United States, Italy and Spain came samples of acute and convalescent COVID-19. T cells, B-cell-depleted T cells, or PBMCs provided the cDNA or gDNA that served as material.

As originally analysed: Researchers report that nucleated cell counts were estimated from reference gene primer amplification. Profiled with immunoSEQ multiplex PCR; TCRdb holds only in-frame clones, not every one. V and J calls and clone size follow that table, whereas D and trimming were derived from the DNA. Among around 99,000 clones listed, 90% to 95% were seen once. The CDR3 loop spans 15 amino acids. V gave up 4 bases and J gave up 0 bases, with 10 bases separating them. The germline CDR1 and CDR2 sequences are LGHDT and YNNKEL (reference sequence). The receptor comes from a woman between 25 and 40 years old with acute or convalescent COVID-19. The sample taken for sequencing was peripheral blood. The chain carries TRBV3-1 (or the pseudogene TRBV3-2) and TRBJ1-3; weak D call: TRBD1 (5 bases). The CDR3 sequence is CASSPFQGSGNTIYF. The CDR3 coding sequence is TGTGCCAGCAGCCCCTTTCAGGGCTCTGGAAACACCATATATTTT.